This T cell receptor (beta chain) was observed in a study of control samples from healthy donors and cancer patients. The V and J ends lost 6 bases and 4 bases respectively, with 18 bases between them. This CDR3 region has 15 residues. Germline lookup yields CDR1 MNHEY and CDR2 SVGAGI. Libraries were prepared by immunoSEQ multiplex PCR; TCRdb keeps only in-frame clonotypes and omits some of them. This table has over 150,000 clones, under 96% appearing once. The sequenced sample was blood. V and J are TRBV6-5 and TRBJ1-2; a possible D gene is TRBD1 (5 bases). The clonotype originates from a woman in her twenties or thirties in good health. The CDR3 protein is CASSKNPGQAYGYTF. The CDR3 DNA is TGTGCCAGCAGCAAAAACCCGGGGCAGGCCTATGGCTACACCTTC.